This TCR beta chain was documented in a study of blood T cell repertoires in COVID-19. Study-level background: There were acute and convalescent COVID-19 samples, and they came from the United States, Italy and Spain.

The repertoire was sequenced with immunoSEQ multiplex PCR; TCRdb's copy has only in-frame clones and lacks some. Found here are roughly 220,000 clones, 65% to 85% of them singletons; the top ten hold 5.5% to 7.5%. The table lists this clone with a count of one. This TCR was recovered from a woman aged 40 to 50 who had recovered from COVID-19. The sequenced sample was PBMCs or T cells enriched from blood (not recorded which).

CDR3 protein: CSVDREGMNTEAFF. CDR3 sequence (DNA): TGCAGCGTGGACAGGGAGGGCATGAACACTGAAGCTTTCTTT. The rearrangement links TRBV29-1 to TRBJ1-1, with 8 bases identical to TRBD1. Trimming removed 6 bases from V and 0 bases from J; junction bases left unmatched: 6. Germline values: CDR1 SQVTM, CDR2 ANQGSEA. The CDR3 loop spans 14 amino acids. Together with reference TRBV29-1 and TRBJ1-1, the CDR3 gives the full variable domain: SAVISQKPSRDICQRGTSLTIQCQVDSQVTMMFWYRQQPGQSLTLIATANQGSEATYESGFVIDKFPISRPNLTFSTLTVSNMSPEDSSIYLCSVDREGMNTEAFFGQGTRLTVV.